The clone carrying this T cell receptor (beta chain) came up a few times. Its antigen is as yet unknown. This specimen belongs to a study of early T cells in non-severe SARS-CoV-2 infection. Overall study context: With bulk RNA from unsorted whole blood as input, sequencing yielded unpaired chains. Broader study findings: Lookups in VDJdb leaned toward anti-spike CD8 responses and missed private and CD4 specificities.

Researchers tagged individual cDNA molecules with unique molecular identifiers. A single record per CDR3 protein comes from TCRdb applying MiXCR to the 5' RACE reads. The table has 50,000 or so distinct CDR3 sequences, about 5.6% seen once. This receptor was identified in an adult who was a healthcare worker with PCR-confirmed SARS-CoV-2 infection or an uninfected control (not recorded which). Sequenced material: whole blood.

The CDR3 loop reads CASSRSNEQFF. The CDR3 DNA reads TGTGCCAGCAGTAGGTCAAACGAGCAGTTCTTC. The chain employs TRBV6-2 or TRBV6-3 and TRBJ2-1; D not resolved. V was cut by 5 bases and J by 10 bases, with 9 bases left in between. Germline loops: CDR1 MNHEY, CDR2 SVGEGT. The CDR3 totals 11 residues.